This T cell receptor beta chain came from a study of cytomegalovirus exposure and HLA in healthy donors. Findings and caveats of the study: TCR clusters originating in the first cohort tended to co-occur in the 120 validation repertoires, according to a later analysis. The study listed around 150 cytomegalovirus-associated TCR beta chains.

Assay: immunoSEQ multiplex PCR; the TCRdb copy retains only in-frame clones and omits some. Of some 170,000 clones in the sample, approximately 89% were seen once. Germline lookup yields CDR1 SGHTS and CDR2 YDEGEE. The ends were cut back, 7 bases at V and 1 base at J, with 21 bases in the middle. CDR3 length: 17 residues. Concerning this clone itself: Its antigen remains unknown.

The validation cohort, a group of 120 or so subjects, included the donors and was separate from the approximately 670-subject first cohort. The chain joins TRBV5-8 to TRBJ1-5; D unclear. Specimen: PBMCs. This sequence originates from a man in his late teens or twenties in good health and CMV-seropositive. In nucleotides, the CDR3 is TGTGCCAGCCGCGAGGGCAGTTACCATAGCAGCAATCAGCCCCAGCATTTT. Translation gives CASREGSYHSSNQPQHF.